This TCR beta chain was observed in a study of blood T cell repertoires in COVID-19. In the study overall: Collection of acute and convalescent COVID-19 samples took place in the United States, Italy and Spain. The cDNA or gDNA used as material had been derived from T cells, B-cell-depleted T cells, or PBMCs.

In germline, CDR1 is SGHAT, CDR2 FQNNGV. The CDR3 totals 13 residues. Trimming took 5 bases from V and 13 from J, leaving 15 bases between them. Original processing methods: Reference gene primer amplification gave estimated nucleated cell counts. Generated by immunoSEQ multiplex PCR, the TCRdb table keeps only in-frame clones and is missing some. The DNA was the basis for D and trimming; V, J and clone size are from that table. The sample lists roughly 99,000 clones, 79% occurring once. This chain links TRBV11-2 with TRBJ1-6, with a tentative D call TRBD1 (5 bases). The TCR was taken from a woman aged 80 or over with active or convalescent COVID-19. Source material: peripheral blood. DNA for the CDR3: TGTGCCAGCAGCCCGGGACTCAGGGAGCCCCTCCACTTT. Its protein product is CASSPGLREPLHF.